This T cell receptor (beta chain) is drawn from a study of T cells after yellow fever vaccination. The CDR3 has 14 amino acids. Germline V gene lookup returns CDR1 SGHDN and CDR2 FVKESK. Trimming took off 1 base at V and 5 bases at J, with 11 bases between the two ends. Each CDR3 protein gets one entry after TCRdb re-called the 5' RACE reads with MiXCR. The repertoire consists of a few hundred thousand distinct CDR3 sequences, with about 4% occurring once and the leading ten covering 20% to 30%. There are a few counts of this clonotype. The material was PBMCs, obtained 5 days after the yellow fever booster vaccination. The genes are TRBV14 and TRBJ2-5, with D possibly TRBD2 on 6 matching bases. The source is a man aged 18-30 years who received the YFV17D yellow fever vaccine. CDR3 sequence: CASSQGDGGETQYF. CDR3 nucleotide sequence: TGTGCCAGCAGCCAAGGCGACGGGGGTGAGACCCAGTACTTC.